This T cell receptor (beta chain) was profiled in a study of OX40 agonist ivuxolimab in advanced cancers. With regard to the full study: Ivuxolimab was a fully human IgG2 agonistic monoclonal antibody targeting the costimulatory receptor OX40 (CD134). Intravenous ivuxolimab was administered to patients every 2 weeks at six dose levels: 0.01, 0.1, 0.3, 1.5, 3 and 10 mg/kg. Of the roughly 51 dose-escalation patients, hepatocellular carcinoma was present in 19, melanoma in some 15, renal cell carcinoma in 9 and head and neck cancer in 9. In the dose-escalation cohort, approximately 80% of patients were male, and the mean age was around 60 years with a range of 23 to 79. Patients were allowed to have had prior anti-PD-1, anti-PD-L1 or anti-CTLA-4 therapy, and roughly 40% of the dose-escalation patients had been treated with checkpoint inhibitors. Partial responses were achieved by three dose-escalation patients, of whom one had hepatocellular carcinoma and two had cutaneous melanoma. The purpose of peripheral TCRbeta sequencing was to test whether ivuxolimab changed TCR sequence diversity and led to clonal T-cell expansion. The paper describes the monotherapy dose-escalation part (N ≈ 49 patients) of the phase I trial of ivuxolimab.

For sequencing of the TCRbeta CDR3 region, genomic DNA was extracted from the sorted cells. TCRbeta CDR3 regions were sequenced using the immunoSEQ Assay. TCRdb carries this immuneACCESS record with in-frame sequences only. Its versions omit some clonotypes, under half of them owing to an unresolved V gene in the studies checked, with the rest unexplained. A total of tens of thousands of clones appear in this sample, around 90% of them only once. The ten largest clones represent around 48% of the sample. Comment on this clone: The antigen this receptor binds is unknown. Base qualities were left out, and no much larger clone turns up one base away.

Here V drops 1 base and J drops 8 bases, and the junction holds 7 bases not matched to any gene. CDR1 and CDR2 (LGHNT, FRNRAP) derive from the germline V gene. The cysteine opens and the phenylalanine closes a CDR3 of 16 amino acids. This entry keeps only the CDR3 DNA: 48 bases, framed from base 1. The trial excluded patients who had a history of autoimmune disease or were on systemic immunosuppression. Peripheral blood for TCR sequencing was collected from all dose cohorts at baseline, on cycle 4 day 1, and on cycle 7 day 1. The samples were taken from a phase I, first-in-human, multicenter, open-label dose-escalation trial of ivuxolimab. The trial enrolled adults with locally advanced or metastatic head and neck squamous cell, hepatocellular, melanoma or renal cell carcinoma. Before TCR sequencing, CD4+ T cells and CD8+ T cells were sorted from peripheral blood as separate populations. Beyond this particular receptor, the publication reports: After ivuxolimab, more expanded clones were found on average in CD8+ T cells than in CD4+ T cells. The antigen specificity of the clonally expanded peripheral T cells was not determined. Low levels of normalized T-cell clonal expansion were also seen in some patients who did not respond. Clonal expansion of both CD4+ and CD8+ blood T cells was observed from baseline to week 6 at doses 0.1 to 3.0 mg/kg. In the 0.1-3.0 mg/kg groups, partial responders were among the patients with the lowest normalized peripheral clonal expansion, particularly in CD8+ T cells.

The origin of this receptor is an adult with an advanced solid tumor such as melanoma, head and neck, liver or kidney cancer. The chain is assembled from TRBV12-5 and TRBJ2-1, with 11 junctional bases fitting TRBD2. The specimen was CD4+ or CD8+ T cells sorted from blood, collected in a trial of the OX40 agonist ivuxolimab. The nucleotide sequence is TGTGCTAGTGGTTTGGCTATAGCGGGGGGGCCAGATGAGCAGTTCTTC. This gives the protein CASGLAIAGGPDEQFF.